This note documents a single TCR beta chain sequence. Its antigen is unidentified. This entry comes from a study of cytomegalovirus exposure and HLA in healthy donors. The study, taken as a whole, reports: Among TCR sequences, most were rare, though some public TCRs appeared in many donors.

Measured with immunoSEQ multiplex PCR; TCRdb has only the in-frame clones, and not every one. The profile shows more than 55,000 clones, around 94% of them singletons. Unmatched junction bases numbered 4, after V lost 2 bases and J lost 3 bases. Germline-derived CDR1 and CDR2 are MNHEY and SVGAGI. This CDR3 has 14 amino acids. The sample comprised PBMCs. This rearrangement joins TRBV6-5 to TRBJ2-7; 7 positions match TRBD1. The source is a woman aged 18-29 years in good health and CMV-seronegative. CDR3 protein: CASSYRDSGYEQYF. The CDR3 nucleotides are TGTGCCAGCAGTTACCGGGACAGCGGCTACGAGCAGTACTTC.